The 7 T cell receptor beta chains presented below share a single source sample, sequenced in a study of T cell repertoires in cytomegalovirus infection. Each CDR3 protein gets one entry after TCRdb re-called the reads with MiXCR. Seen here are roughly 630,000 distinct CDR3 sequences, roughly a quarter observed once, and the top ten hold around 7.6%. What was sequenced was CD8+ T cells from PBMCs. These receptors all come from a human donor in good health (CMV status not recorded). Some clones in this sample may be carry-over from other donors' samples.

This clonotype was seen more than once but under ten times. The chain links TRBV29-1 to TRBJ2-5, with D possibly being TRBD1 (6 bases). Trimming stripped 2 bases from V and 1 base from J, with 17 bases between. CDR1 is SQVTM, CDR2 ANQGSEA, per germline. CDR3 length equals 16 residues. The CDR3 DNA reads TGCAGCGTTGAACCCCCAGGGGCCTCCCCCCAAGAGACCCAGTACTTC. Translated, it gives CSVEPPGASPQETQYF.

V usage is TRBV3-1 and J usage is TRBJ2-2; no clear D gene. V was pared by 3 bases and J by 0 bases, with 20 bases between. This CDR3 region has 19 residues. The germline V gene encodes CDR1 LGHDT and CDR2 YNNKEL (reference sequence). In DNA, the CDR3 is TGTGCCAGCAGCCATTTCCTAGACTCCGAATTAGCGAACACCGGGGAGCTGTTTTTT. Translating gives CASSHFLDSELANTGELFF.

CDR3: CASVMAGGTGELFF. The CDR3 region has the DNA TGTGCCAGCGTCATGGCAGGGGGTACCGGGGAGCTGTTTTTT. The chain is built from TRBV28 and TRBJ2-2; 7 bases agree with TRBD1. After removal of 8 bases from V and 5 bases from J, the junction contained 8 bases not matched to a gene. In germline, CDR1 is MDHEN, CDR2 SYDVKM. The CDR3 is made up of 14 amino acids.

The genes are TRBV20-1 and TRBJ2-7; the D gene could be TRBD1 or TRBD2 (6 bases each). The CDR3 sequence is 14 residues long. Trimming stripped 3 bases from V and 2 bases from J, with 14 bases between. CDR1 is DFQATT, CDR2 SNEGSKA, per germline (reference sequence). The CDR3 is CSARPFGGAYEQYV. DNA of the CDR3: TGCAGTGCTAGGCCTTTCGGGGGCGCCTACGAGCAGTACGTC.

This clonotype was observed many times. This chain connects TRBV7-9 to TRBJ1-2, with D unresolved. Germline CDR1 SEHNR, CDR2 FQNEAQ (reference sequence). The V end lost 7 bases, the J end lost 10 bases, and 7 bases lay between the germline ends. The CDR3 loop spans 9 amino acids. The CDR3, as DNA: TGTGCCAGCACTCCCTTCTACACCTTC. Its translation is CASTPFYTF.

DNA for the CDR3: TGTGCCAGCAGTACCGGTGGCAGCCAAGAGACCCAGTACTTC. Translating it yields CASSTGGSQETQYF. The chain recombines TRBV27 with TRBJ2-5; D call uncertain. Germline CDR1 is MNHEY and CDR2 is SMNVEV (reference sequence). Trimming cost V 5 bases and J 1 base, with 11 bases left between them. The length of the CDR3 is 14 residues.

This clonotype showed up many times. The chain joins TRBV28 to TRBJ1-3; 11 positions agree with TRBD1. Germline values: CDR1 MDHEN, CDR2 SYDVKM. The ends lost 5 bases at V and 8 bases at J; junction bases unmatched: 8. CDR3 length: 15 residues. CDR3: CASSPGQGAGDTIYF. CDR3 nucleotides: TGTGCCAGCAGTCCCGGACAGGGGGCAGGAGACACCATATATTTT.